A single sample is the source of the 9 T cell receptor beta chains below, sequenced in a study of blood T cell repertoires in COVID-19. The data were produced by immunoSEQ multiplex PCR, yet TCRdb's version contains in-frame clones alone and is incomplete. The table lists about 25,000 clones, roughly 91% of them singletons. The specimen sequenced was peripheral blood. These receptors all come from a man in his 70s with COVID-19, enrolled during active disease.

As DNA, the CDR3 is TGCGCCAGCAGTGCAACTAGCGTAACCTACGAGCAGTACTTC. Amino acids: CASSATSVTYEQYF. The chain combines TRBV10-1 with TRBJ2-7; 7 bases are shared with TRBD2. The CDR3 is 14 amino acids. After removal of 4 bases from V and 2 bases from J, the junction contained 5 bases not matched to a gene. Germline lookup yields CDR1 WNHNN and CDR2 SYGVQD (reference sequence).

This clone was detected only once. The J gene is TRBJ1-5, the V gene TRBV2; perhaps TRBD1 as D (5 bases). Trimming shortened V by 8 bases and J by 4 bases, and 12 bases separated the two germline ends. The CDR3 has 13 amino acids. CDR1 and CDR2 from the germline V gene are SNHLY and FYNNEI. CDR3 loop: CASGQGRNQPQHF. CDR3 bases: TGTGCCAGCGGCCAGGGAAGGAATCAGCCCCAGCATTTT. Full variable domain (outside the CDR3, taken from reference TRBV2 and TRBJ1-5): EPEVTQTPSHQVTQMGQEVILRCVPISNHLYFYWYRQILGQKVEFLVSFYNNEISEKSEIFDDQFSVERPDGSNFTLKIRSTKLEDSAMYFCASGQGRNQPQHFGDGTRLSIL.

This sequence joins TRBV5-1 and TRBJ2-7; TRBD2 is a possible D gene (6 bases). Germline CDR1 SGHRS, CDR2 YFSETQ. Trimming removed 3 bases at V and 5 bases at J, with 15 bases between. This CDR3 has 14 amino acids. The CDR3 loop reads CASSSTWGVNEQYF. DNA of the CDR3: TGCGCCAGCAGCTCAACCTGGGGGGTCAACGAGCAGTACTTC.

This clone was observed a single time. The V gene is TRBV10-3, the J gene TRBJ2-5; no firm D call. The CDR3 sequence is 15 residues long. Germline loops: CDR1 ENHRY, CDR2 SYGVKD. The V end was cut by 3 bases, the J end by 3 bases, with 14 bases between. The CDR3 DNA follows: TGTGCCATCAGTGAATCTAGGCCCCTAGAAGAGACCCAGTACTTC. It translates to CAISESRPLEETQYF.

The chain is built from TRBV19 and TRBJ1-5; D not resolved. The CDR3 covers 12 residues. CDR1 LNHDA and CDR2 SQIVND come from the germline V gene (reference sequence). V gave up 7 bases and J gave up 9 bases, with 13 bases separating them. The CDR3 nucleotides read TGTGCCAGTAACCCGGGTGCGGGGCCCCAGCATTTT. It codes for CASNPGAGPQHF.

The chain carries TRBV25-1 and TRBJ2-1; 8 nucleotides align to TRBD2. The CDR3 length is 14 residues. V lost 3 bases, J lost 7 bases, and 5 bases stayed unmatched. Germline V lookup: CDR1 MGHDK, CDR2 SYGVNS. CDR3 DNA: TGTGCCAGCAGTGATCCCGGGACTAGTAATGAGCAGTTCTTC. Translating it yields CASSDPGTSNEQFF.

V gene TRBV20-1 combines with J gene TRBJ2-7, with D perhaps TRBD2 (5 bases). This CDR3 is 11 amino acids long. The germline gives CDR1 DFQATT, CDR2 SNEGSKA (reference sequence). Trimming removed 6 bases from V and 3 bases from J, with 9 bases in between. Written as DNA, the CDR3 is TGCAGTGCCTCTCGGGACTACGAGCAGTACTTC. Translated, it gives CSASRDYEQYF.

The gene calls are TRBV7-9 and TRBJ1-1; D gene uncertain. Deletions cut 4 bases from V and 0 bases from J, with 12 bases between. The CDR3 is 15 residues long. CDR1 is SEHNR, CDR2 FQNEAQ, per germline (reference sequence). The CDR3 protein is CASSSLPGMNTEAFF. The CDR3 nucleotides are TGTGCCAGCAGCTCCCTCCCGGGGATGAACACTGAAGCTTTCTTT. Full variable domain (rest looked up from reference TRBV7-9 and TRBJ1-1): DTGVSQNPRHKITKRGQNVTFRCDPISEHNRLYWYRQTLGQGPEFLTYFQNEAQLEKSRLLSDRFSAERPKGSFSTLEIQRTEQGDSAMYLCASSSLPGMNTEAFFGQGTRLTVV.

This chain joins TRBV18 and TRBJ1-4, with a possible D match to TRBD1 (6 bases). V dropped 3 bases and J dropped 4 bases, with 9 bases sitting between them. Germline CDR1 is KGHSH and CDR2 is LQKENI. The CDR3 is made up of 14 amino acids. The CDR3 DNA follows: TGTGCCAGCTCACCTACAGGGATTAATGAAAAACTGTTTTTT. Amino acids: CASSPTGINEKLFF.